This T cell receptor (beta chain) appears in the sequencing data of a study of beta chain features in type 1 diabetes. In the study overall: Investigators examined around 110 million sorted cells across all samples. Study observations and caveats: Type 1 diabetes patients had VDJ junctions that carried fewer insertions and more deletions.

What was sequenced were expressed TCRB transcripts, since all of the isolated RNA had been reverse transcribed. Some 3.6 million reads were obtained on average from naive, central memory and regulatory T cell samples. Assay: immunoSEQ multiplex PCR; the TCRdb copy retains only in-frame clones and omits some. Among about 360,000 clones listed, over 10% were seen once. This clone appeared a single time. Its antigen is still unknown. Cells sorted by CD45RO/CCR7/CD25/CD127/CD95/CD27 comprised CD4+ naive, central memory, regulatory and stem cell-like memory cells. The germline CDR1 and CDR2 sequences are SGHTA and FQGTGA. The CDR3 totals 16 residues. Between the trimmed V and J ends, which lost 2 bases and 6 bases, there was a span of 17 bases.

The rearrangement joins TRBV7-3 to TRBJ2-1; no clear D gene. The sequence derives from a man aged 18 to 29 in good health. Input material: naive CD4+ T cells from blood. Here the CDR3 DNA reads TGTGCCAGCAGCTTAGTTCGCGGTTCGCTCCGCAATGAGCAGTTCTTC. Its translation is CASSLVRGSLRNEQFF.